This is a list of T cell receptor beta chains from one sample in a study of T cell responses to AZD1222 COVID-19 vaccine. Only in-frame clones appear in the TCRdb table, and some are missing; sequencing was by immunoSEQ multiplex PCR. Seen here are approximately 140,000 clones, roughly 90% observed once, and the top ten hold about 5.5%. This specimen consisted of peripheral blood, obtained on day 0 of AZD1222 vaccination. All receptors derive from an adult in good health. CDR3s include the opening cysteine and the closing phenylalanine or tryptophan. D genes are given only for firm matches. A clone size is listed for some rows: how often the clone was seen (once, few, many), or a class if it is expanded.

size,J,V,D,CDR3,DNA
.,TRBJ2-3,TRBV6-5,.,CASSSGLSTYTQYF,TGTGCCAGCAGCTCGGGACTGTCTACCTATACGCAGTATTTT
.,TRBJ1-5,TRBV12-5,.,CASAGSVNQPQHF,TGTGCTAGTGCCGGGTCGGTTAATCAGCCCCAGCATTTT
.,TRBJ1-4,TRBV19,.,CASSRPGLHEKLFF,TGTGCCAGTAGTAGACCAGGCCTGCATGAAAAACTGTTTTTT
.,TRBJ1-2,TRBV20-1,TRBD1,CSASPDRVGRNYGYTF,TGCAGTGCTAGTCCGGACAGGGTAGGTCGAAACTATGGCTACACCTTC
.,TRBJ2-5,TRBV4-3,.,CASSQDSGETQYF,TGCGCCAGCAGCCAGGATAGCGGAGAGACCCAGTACTTC
.,TRBJ1-2,TRBV2,.,CASSYGRSDGYTF,TGTGCCAGCAGCTACGGACGGTCCGATGGCTACACCTTC
.,TRBJ1-5,TRBV30,.,CAWNRGNQPQHF,TGTGCCTGGAACCGGGGCAATCAGCCCCAGCATTTT
.,TRBJ2-2,TRBV7-2,TRBD1,CASSSRTGVNTGELFF,TGTGCCAGCAGCTCCAGGACAGGTGTGAACACCGGGGAGCTGTTTTTT
.,TRBJ1-1,TRBV30,.,CAWSVGGHTEAFF,TGTGCCTGGAGTGTTGGCGGGCACACTGAAGCTTTCTTT
.,TRBJ2-1,TRBV28,TRBD1,CASTPRGPPPEQFF,TGTGCCAGCACCCCGAGGGGGCCCCCCCCTGAGCAGTTCTTC
.,TRBJ1-5,TRBV30,.,CAWSVGVSNQPQHF,TGTGCCTGGAGTGTAGGAGTTAGCAATCAGCCCCAGCATTTT
.,TRBJ1-1,TRBV5-4,.,CASSLAGNTEAFF,TGTGCCAGCAGCTTGGCAGGGAACACTGAAGCTTTCTTT
.,TRBJ1-5,TRBV6-2/TRBV6-3,TRBD1,CASSYTGQASNQPQHF,TGTGCCAGCAGTTACACCGGACAGGCTAGCAATCAGCCCCAGCATTTT
.,TRBJ2-5,TRBV11-3,.,CASSLDRLLGETQYF,TGTGCCAGCAGCTTAGATCGTCTACTTGGAGAGACCCAGTACTTC
.,TRBJ2-5,TRBV7-6,TRBD2,CASSFSGSGETQYF,TGTGCCAGCAGCTTTAGCGGGAGTGGGGAGACCCAGTACTTC
.,TRBJ2-7,TRBV24-1,TRBD2,CATSDGTSGRAYEQYF,TGTGCCACCAGTGATGGGACTAGCGGGAGGGCCTACGAGCAGTACTTC
.,TRBJ2-7,TRBV29-1,.,CSVVTLGHPYEQYF,TGCAGCGTTGTCACTCTGGGACATCCCTACGAGCAGTACTTC
.,TRBJ2-7,TRBV5-6,TRBD1,CASSFGTGLYEQYF,TGTGCCAGCAGCTTCGGGACAGGGCTCTACGAGCAGTACTTC
.,TRBJ2-1,TRBV5-4,TRBD2,CASSRAPRTSGPSSYNEQFF,TGTGCCAGCAGCAGGGCCCCGCGAACTAGCGGACCAAGCTCCTACAATGAGCAGTTCTTC
once,TRBJ2-7,TRBV2,.,CASSPDPSYEQYF,TGTGCCAGCAGTCCCGACCCTTCCTACGAGCAGTACTTC
.,TRBJ2-5,TRBV6-1,.,CASSDRVTQYF,TGTGCCAGCAGTGATAGAGTGACCCAGTACTTC
few,TRBJ1-2,TRBV7-9,.,CASSLPGAVYGYTF,TGTGCCAGCAGCTTACCGGGGGCCGTCTATGGCTACACCTTC
.,TRBJ1-1,TRBV7-9,.,CASSFGAMNTEAFF,TGTGCCAGCAGCTTTGGGGCGATGAACACTGAAGCTTTCTTT
.,TRBJ2-1,TRBV27,.,CASSRTVEQFF,TGTGCCAGCAGTCGGACGGTTGAGCAGTTCTTC
.,TRBJ2-1,TRBV24-1,TRBD2,CATSGVSGSSDEQFF,TGTGCCACCAGTGGGGTTAGCGGGAGTAGCGATGAGCAGTTCTTC
.,TRBJ2-5,TRBV7-2,.,CASSPGPQETQYF,TGTGCCAGCAGCCCAGGCCCCCAAGAGACCCAGTACTTC
.,TRBJ1-1,TRBV6-5,TRBD1,CATWDRLATEAFF,TGTGCCACCTGGGACAGACTTGCCACTGAAGCTTTCTTT
.,TRBJ2-3,TRBV24-1,.,CATSDQLGGITDTQYF,TGTGCCACCAGTGACCAGCTGGGCGGGATCACAGATACGCAGTATTTT
.,TRBJ2-7,TRBV3-1/TRBV3-2,TRBD1,CASQYRGTYEQYF,TGTGCCAGCCAGTACAGGGGGACCTACGAGCAGTACTTC
.,TRBJ2-1,TRBV11-3,.,CASSLDPNSYNEQFF,TGTGCCAGCAGCTTAGATCCCAACTCCTACAATGAGCAGTTCTTC
.,TRBJ1-1,TRBV5-1,TRBD1,CASSPQGINTEAFF,TGCGCCAGCAGCCCACAGGGGATTAACACTGAAGCTTTCTTT
.,TRBJ2-3,TRBV7-2,.,CASSRGGSSSTDTQYF,TGTGCCAGCAGCCGCGGCGGGTCCTCTAGCACAGATACGCAGTATTTT
.,TRBJ1-1,TRBV6-6,.,CASSDRTVKNTEAFF,TGTGCCAGCAGTGACAGGACAGTGAAGAACACTGAAGCTTTCTTT
.,TRBJ1-4,TRBV5-1,.,CASSPNQERDEKLFF,TGCGCCAGCAGCCCTAATCAGGAAAGGGACGAAAAACTGTTTTTT
.,TRBJ2-5,TRBV15,TRBD2,CATSSGQGGETQYF,TGTGCCACCTCCTCAGGGCAGGGAGGGGAGACCCAGTACTTC
.,TRBJ2-1,TRBV12-3/TRBV12-4,.,CASSLYNEQFF,TGTGCCAGCAGTTTATACAATGAGCAGTTCTTC
.,TRBJ1-1,TRBV28,.,CASSLSLNTEAFF,TGTGCCAGCAGTTTGTCCTTGAACACTGAAGCTTTCTTT
.,TRBJ1-5,TRBV6-2/TRBV6-3,.,CASSYSSPGSNQPQHF,TGTGCCAGCAGTTACTCGAGTCCGGGCAGCAATCAGCCCCAGCATTTT
.,TRBJ1-2,TRBV14,TRBD1,CASSQAGTGGGGYTF,TGTGCCAGCAGCCAAGCTGGGACAGGCGGGGGAGGCTACACCTTC
.,TRBJ2-5,TRBV4-2,.,CASSQVGREETQYF,TGTGCCAGCAGCCAAGTGGGCAGAGAAGAGACCCAGTACTTC
.,TRBJ1-1,TRBV27,TRBD1,CASSLSQTGYGDTEAFF,TGTGCCAGCAGTTTATCGCAGACAGGGTACGGGGACACTGAAGCTTTCTTT
.,TRBJ2-3,TRBV11-3,.,CASSLAGGTSTDTQYF,TGTGCCAGCAGCTTAGCCGGGGGTACTAGCACAGATACGCAGTATTTT
many,TRBJ1-1,TRBV19,TRBD1,CASKNPRQGTEAFF,TGTGCCAGTAAGAACCCTAGACAGGGAACTGAAGCTTTCTTT
.,TRBJ1-1,TRBV6-5,.,CASTWGRGNTEAFF,TGTGCCAGCACCTGGGGCAGGGGGAACACTGAAGCTTTCTTT
.,TRBJ2-1,TRBV24-1,.,CATSGGHEQFF,TGTGCCACCAGTGGGGGCCATGAGCAGTTCTTC
.,TRBJ1-2,TRBV21-1,.,CASSKLKGLNYGYTF,TGTGCCAGCAGCAAATTAAAGGGGCTTAACTATGGCTACACCTTC
.,TRBJ2-1,TRBV7-9,TRBD2,CASSLARTSGLYNEQFF,TGTGCCAGCAGCTTAGCCAGGACTAGCGGACTTTACAATGAGCAGTTCTTC
.,TRBJ2-1,TRBV4-3,.,CASSQEGGSLYNEQFF,TGCGCCAGCAGCCAAGAGGGCGGTTCTCTCTACAATGAGCAGTTCTTC
.,TRBJ2-7,TRBV7-8,TRBD2,CASSLALAGSLYEQYF,TGTGCCAGCAGCTTAGCCCTAGCGGGAAGCTTGTACGAGCAGTACTTC
.,TRBJ1-1,TRBV19,.,CASGYKGGAEAFF,TGTGCCAGTGGATACAAGGGGGGGGCTGAAGCTTTCTTT
many,TRBJ2-6,TRBV5-1,TRBD1,CASSWPGQVLSSGANVLTF,TGCGCCAGCAGCTGGCCGGGACAGGTGTTGAGCTCTGGGGCCAACGTCCTGACTTTC
.,TRBJ2-7,TRBV9,TRBD2,CASSAHYRPGLGPYEQYF,TGTGCCAGCAGCGCCCACTACAGACCGGGACTAGGTCCCTACGAGCAGTACTTC
.,TRBJ1-2,TRBV24-1,.,CATSDPGGNYGYTF,TGTGCCACCAGTGACCCCGGGGGGAACTATGGCTACACCTTC
once,TRBJ2-2,TRBV27,TRBD2,CASSTRDSGASRNANTGELFF,TGTGCCAGCAGTACCCGGGATAGCGGGGCCTCCCGAAACGCGAACACCGGGGAGCTGTTTTTT
.,TRBJ1-3,TRBV7-3,TRBD1,CASSPLTGKRYCLSGNTIYF,TGTGCCAGCAGCCCCTTGACAGGGAAGCGATATTGCCTCTCTGGAAACACCATATATTTT